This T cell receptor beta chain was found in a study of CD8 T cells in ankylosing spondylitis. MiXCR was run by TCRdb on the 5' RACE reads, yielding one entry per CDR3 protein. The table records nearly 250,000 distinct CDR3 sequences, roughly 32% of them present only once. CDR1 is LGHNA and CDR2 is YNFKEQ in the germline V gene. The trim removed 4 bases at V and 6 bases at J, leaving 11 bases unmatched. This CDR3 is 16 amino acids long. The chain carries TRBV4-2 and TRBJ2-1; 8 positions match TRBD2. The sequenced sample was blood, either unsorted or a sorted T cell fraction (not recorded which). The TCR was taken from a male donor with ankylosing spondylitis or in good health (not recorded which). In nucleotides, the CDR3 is TGTGCCAGCAGCCGGAATGTCGGACTAGCAGGCAATGAGCAGTTCTTC. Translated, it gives CASSRNVGLAGNEQFF.